These 18 T cell receptor beta chains came from one sample sequenced in a study of identical twins. One entry per CDR3 protein, called by TCRdb with MiXCR from the 5' RACE reads. Here the sample spans a few hundred thousand distinct CDR3 sequences, 9.6% being singletons. In addition, the sample was reused for a study of yellow fever vaccine responses in identical twins.

The sample taken for sequencing was PBMCs. Receptors were obtained from a woman between 18 and 30 years old in good health.

This clonotype was detected many times. This CDR3 is CSANGMSEYEQYF. DNA of the CDR3: TGCAGTGCTAACGGGATGAGCGAGTACGAGCAGTACTTC. This chain uses TRBV20-1 with TRBJ2-7; maybe TRBD2 (5 bases). CDR1 DFQATT and CDR2 SNEGSKA come from the germline V gene (reference sequence). The length of the CDR3 is 13 residues. The V gene lost 4 bases and the J gene lost 4 bases, with 14 bases spanning the gap.

This clonotype was picked up a small number of times. The CDR3 nucleotides are TGCGCCAGCAGCTTGTACGGGACAGGGCTTAACGAGCAGTACTTC. It specifies CASSLYGTGLNEQYF. The V call is TRBV5-1, the J call TRBJ2-7; TRBD1 matches at 9 bases. The CDR3 runs 15 residues. Germline CDR1 reads SGHRS; CDR2 reads YFSETQ. After removal of 1 base from V and 5 bases from J, the junction contained 7 bases not matched to a gene.

The chain has TRBV6-1 and TRBJ2-2, with TRBD1 matching 7 bases. Germline V gene lookup returns CDR1 MNHNS and CDR2 SASEGT. This CDR3 region has 15 residues. V dropped 6 bases and J dropped 3; count of bases not matched to a gene: 7. CDR3 residues: CASRKMGQYTGELFF. CDR3 nucleotide sequence: TGTGCCAGCAGGAAGATGGGACAGTACACCGGGGAGCTGTTTTTT.

J is TRBJ2-5 and V is TRBV7-9, with a tentative D call TRBD1 (6 bases). Germline V gene sequence: CDR1 SEHNR, CDR2 FQNEAQ (reference sequence). The CDR3 is 15 residues long. Between the trimmed V and J ends, which lost 0 bases and 5 bases, there was a span of 13 bases. CDR3: CASSLAGRGVETQYF. The CDR3 DNA follows: TGTGCCAGCAGCTTAGCAGGCAGGGGCGTTGAGACCCAGTACTTC.

The chain links TRBV2 to TRBJ2-2, with TRBD2 matching 7 bases. The length of the CDR3 is 14 residues. Germline V gene sequence: CDR1 SNHLY, CDR2 FYNNEI. The V segment lost 5 bases and the J segment 5 bases; nucleotides outside the gene matches: 5. The CDR3 DNA reads TGTGCCAGCAGTTGGGCGGGGGAAACCGGGGAGCTGTTTTTT. It specifies CASSWAGETGELFF. Full variable domain (rest looked up from reference TRBV2 and TRBJ2-2): EPEVTQTPSHQVTQMGQEVILRCVPISNHLYFYWYRQILGQKVEFLVSFYNNEISEKSEIFDDQFSVERPDGSNFTLKIRSTKLEDSAMYFCASSWAGETGELFFGEGSRLTVL.

This clonotype showed up just a few times. V and J are TRBV29-1 and TRBJ2-1; a weak D match, TRBD1 (5 bases). The germline V gene encodes CDR1 SQVTM and CDR2 ANQGSEA. This CDR3 is 14 amino acids long. The ends were cut back, 6 bases at V and 3 bases at J, with 15 bases in the middle. The CDR3 spells CSVDIAGVYNEQFF. CDR3 in DNA: TGCAGCGTGGACATAGCTGGGGTCTACAATGAGCAGTTCTTC.

The V and J genes are TRBV4-3 and TRBJ1-5, with TRBD1 matching 8 bases. J lost 4 bases, V lost 3 bases, and 5 bases had no gene match. CDR3 length: 15 amino acids. Per the germline V gene, CDR1 is LGHNA and CDR2 is YSLEER. CDR3 coding DNA: TGCGCCAGCAGCCAGGGACAGGTTAAAAATCAGCCCCAGCATTTT. Protein: CASSQGQVKNQPQHF.

This clonotype was recorded at least ten times. The chain carries TRBV7-8 and TRBJ2-1, with a possible D match to TRBD2 (6 bases). V lost 4 bases and J lost 2, with 12 bases in between. The germline gives CDR1 SGHVS, CDR2 FQNEAQ. This CDR3 spans 15 amino acids. This CDR3 reads CASSSTGGTYNEQFF. In DNA, the CDR3 is TGTGCCAGCAGCTCCACCGGGGGAACCTACAATGAGCAGTTCTTC.

The chain recombines TRBV4-3 with TRBJ2-6; 7 bases agree with TRBD2. The V segment lost 4 bases and the J segment 13 bases; nucleotides outside the gene matches: 13. Germline CDR1 reads LGHNA; CDR2 reads YSLEER. This CDR3 is 15 amino acids long. In DNA, the CDR3 is TGCGCCAGCAGCCCTGGCAGGGCCGCCGGGGGGGTCCTGACTTTC. Its protein is CASSPGRAAGGVLTF.

This clonotype came up many times. The chain carries TRBV12-3 or TRBV12-4 and TRBJ2-7; D may correspond to TRBD1 or TRBD2 (5 bases each). Trimming left V 6 bases short and J 4 bases short, with 22 bases between. The CDR3 has 16 amino acids. The CDR3 spells CASSLGWGSSYYEQYF. CDR3 in DNA: TGTGCCAGCAGCTTGGGTTGGGGGTCTTCTTATTACGAGCAGTACTTC.

This clonotype was seen many times. The chain uses TRBV7-3 and TRBJ2-1, with TRBD2 matching 9 bases. V lost 5 bases, J lost 0 bases, and 2 bases stayed unmatched. CDR1 SGHTA and CDR2 FQGTGA come from the germline V gene. This CDR3 is built from 15 residues. CDR3: CASSPSGASYNEQFF. In DNA form, the CDR3 reads TGTGCCAGCAGCCCTAGCGGGGCCTCCTACAATGAGCAGTTCTTC.

This clonotype has just a few counts. CDR3 sequence: CASSRYRYEQYF. The CDR3 coding sequence is TGTGCCAGCAGTCGTTATCGGTACGAGCAGTACTTC. The J gene is TRBJ2-7, the V gene TRBV28; D is unresolved. Germline CDR1 and CDR2: MDHEN and SYDVKM. This CDR3 has 12 residues. V lost 5 bases, J lost 4 bases, and 9 bases lay in between.

This rearrangement joins TRBV7-3 to TRBJ1-2; D call uncertain. Germline loops: CDR1 SGHTA, CDR2 FQGTGA. V was cut by 1 base and J by 3 bases, with 12 bases left in between. This CDR3 is built from 15 residues. This chain's CDR3 is CASSLIPGGYYGYTF. The CDR3 DNA reads as TGTGCCAGCAGCTTAATTCCGGGCGGGTACTATGGCTACACCTTC.

This clonotype turned up a few times. The rearrangement joins TRBV30 to TRBJ1-1, with a possible D match to TRBD1 (5 bases). This CDR3 region has 13 residues. The V end was cut by 2 bases, the J end by 10 bases, with 17 bases between. Germline V gene sequence: CDR1 GTSNPN, CDR2 SVGIG (reference sequence). This chain's CDR3 is CAWSSRGEGSAFF. CDR3 DNA sequence: TGTGCCTGGAGTTCCCGAGGGGAGGGTTCAGCTTTCTTT.

The sample holds a few counts of this clonotype. The chain links TRBV11-2 to TRBJ2-7; the match to TRBD1 covers 7 bases. J was trimmed by 2 bases and V by 4 bases; bases with no gene match: 8. Germline V lookup: CDR1 SGHAT, CDR2 FQNNGV. The CDR3 is 15 amino acids. The CDR3 nucleotides read TGTGCCAGCAGCTCGCTCCGGGACAGCACCTACGAGCAGTACTTC. Protein: CASSSLRDSTYEQYF.

This clonotype was seen at least ten times. This rearrangement joins TRBV5-1 to TRBJ2-7; 7 nucleotides agree with TRBD2. The trim removed 4 bases at V and 7 bases at J, leaving 5 bases unmatched. In germline, CDR1 is SGHRS, CDR2 YFSETQ. The CDR3 consists of 12 residues. Written as DNA, the CDR3 is TGCGCCAGCAGCGTCTTCGGGAGGGAGCAGTACTTC. As protein: CASSVFGREQYF.

At least ten counts were recorded for this clonotype. This chain connects TRBV6-2 or TRBV6-3 to TRBJ2-7, with D possibly being TRBD2 (5 bases). Germline V gene data show CDR1 as MNHEY and CDR2 as SVGEGT. Trimming stripped 2 bases from V and 1 base from J, with 12 bases between. This CDR3 contains 15 residues. The CDR3 reads CASSYSSGESYEQYF. Written as DNA, the CDR3 is TGTGCCAGCAGTTACAGCAGCGGAGAGTCCTACGAGCAGTACTTC.

The chain couples TRBV4-3 to TRBJ2-7, with 10 bases matching TRBD2. V trimming: 0 bases; J trimming: 3 bases; junction bases outside the gene matches: 14. The CDR3 contains 19 residues. Germline V gives CDR1 LGHNA, CDR2 YSLEER. The CDR3 DNA reads TGCGCCAGCAGCCAAGATCTTACCAGCGGGAGGGTTCCCGACTACGAGCAGTACTTC. Translated, it gives CASSQDLTSGRVPDYEQYF.